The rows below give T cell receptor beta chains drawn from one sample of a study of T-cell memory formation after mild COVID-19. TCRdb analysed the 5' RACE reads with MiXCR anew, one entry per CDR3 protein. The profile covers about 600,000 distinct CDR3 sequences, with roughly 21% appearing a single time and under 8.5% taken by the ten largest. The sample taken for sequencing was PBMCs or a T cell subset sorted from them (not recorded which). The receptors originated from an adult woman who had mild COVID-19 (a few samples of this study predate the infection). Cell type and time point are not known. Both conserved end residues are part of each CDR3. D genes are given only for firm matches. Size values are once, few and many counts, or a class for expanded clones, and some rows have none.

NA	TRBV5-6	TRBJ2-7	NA	CASSLGGVGTEQYF	TGTGCCAGCAGCTTGGGAGGTGTGGGGACTGAGCAGTACTTC
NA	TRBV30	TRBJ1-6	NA	CAWSGLSYNSPLHF	TGTGCCTGGAGTGGGCTGAGCTATAATTCACCCCTCCACTTT
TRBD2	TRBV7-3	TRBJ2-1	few	CASSDGTSAYNEQFF	TGTGCCAGCAGCGATGGGACTAGCGCCTACAATGAGCAGTTCTTC
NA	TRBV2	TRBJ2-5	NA	CASSESGQQETQYF	TGTGCCAGCAGTGAATCCGGACAGCAAGAGACCCAGTACTTC
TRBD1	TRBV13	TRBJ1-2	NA	CASSSPSGQGAGYTF	TGTGCCAGCAGCTCACCCTCGGGACAGGGGGCTGGCTACACCTTC
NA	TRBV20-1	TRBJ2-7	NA	CSASNPEGYEQYF	TGCAGTGCTAGTAACCCGGAGGGCTACGAGCAGTACTTC
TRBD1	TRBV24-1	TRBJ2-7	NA	CATSDFKQGTYEQYF	TGTGCCACCAGTGATTTCAAACAGGGGACCTACGAGCAGTACTTC
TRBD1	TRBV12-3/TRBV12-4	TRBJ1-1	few	CASSTRDRPNTEAFF	TGTGCCAGCAGTACACGGGACAGACCAAACACTGAAGCTTTCTTT
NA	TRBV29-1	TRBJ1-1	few	CSMQPGMNTEAFF	TGCAGCATGCAACCAGGCATGAACACTGAAGCTTTCTTT
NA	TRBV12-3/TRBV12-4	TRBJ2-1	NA	CASSLPRREEQFF	TGTGCCAGCAGTTTACCACGGAGGGAAGAGCAGTTCTTC
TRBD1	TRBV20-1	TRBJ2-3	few	CSARDMDRGGTDTQYF	TGCAGTGCTAGAGATATGGACAGGGGGGGAACAGATACGCAGTATTTT
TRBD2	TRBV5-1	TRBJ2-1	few	CASSLASGRDSYNEQFF	TGCGCCAGCAGCTTGGCTAGCGGGAGAGATTCCTACAATGAGCAGTTCTTC
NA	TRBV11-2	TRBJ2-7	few	CASSLSSTGRSEQYF	TGTGCCAGCAGCTTATCGTCTACAGGGCGGAGCGAGCAGTACTTC
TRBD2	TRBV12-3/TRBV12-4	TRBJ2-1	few	CASSPSPPGREQFF	TGTGCCAGCAGTCCCTCCCCTCCCGGGAGGGAGCAGTTCTTC
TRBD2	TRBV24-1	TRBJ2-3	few	CATMAGGPTDTQYF	TGTGCCACCATGGCGGGAGGCCCCACAGATACGCAGTATTTT
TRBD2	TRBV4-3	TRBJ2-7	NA	CASSQEREIGEQYF	TGCGCCAGCAGCCAAGAGCGGGAGATAGGGGAGCAGTACTTC
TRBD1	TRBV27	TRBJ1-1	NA	CASSFQGAGETEALF	TGTGCCAGCAGTTTCCAGGGGGCGGGTGAAACTGAAGCTTTATTT
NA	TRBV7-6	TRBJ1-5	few	CASSLAEGGQPQHF	TGTGCCAGCAGCTTAGCGGAGGGTGGTCAGCCCCAGCATTTT
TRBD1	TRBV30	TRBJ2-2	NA	CAWQQGGLAGELFF	TGTGCCTGGCAACAGGGGGGATTAGCCGGGGAGCTGTTTTTT
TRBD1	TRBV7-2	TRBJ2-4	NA	CASTVEGARNIQYF	TGTGCCAGCACCGTTGAGGGGGCACGGAACATTCAGTACTTC
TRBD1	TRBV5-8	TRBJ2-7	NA	CASSLTGTAVREQYF	TGTGCCAGCAGCCTCACCGGGACAGCAGTACGAGAGCAGTACTTC
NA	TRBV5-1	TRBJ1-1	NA	CASSLMGRVTEAFF	TGCGCCAGCAGCTTAATGGGGAGGGTCACTGAAGCTTTCTTT
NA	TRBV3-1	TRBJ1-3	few	CASSQGVVGNTIYF	TGTGCCAGCAGCCAGGGCGTCGTTGGAAACACCATATATTTT
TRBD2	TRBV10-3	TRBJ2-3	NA	CAISDVKLAGGPSTDTQYF	TGTGCCATCAGTGATGTGAAACTAGCGGGAGGGCCCAGCACAGATACGCAGTATTTT